A single sample gave rise to the 21 T cell receptor beta chains below, sequenced in a study of cytomegalovirus exposure and HLA in healthy donors. A multiplex PCR was run with 60 Vbeta primers and 13 Jbeta primers. The protocol was immunoSEQ multiplex PCR, while the TCRdb copy is restricted to in-frame clones and leaves out a portion. The sample table sets out approximately 170,000 clones. The sequenced material came from PBMCs. The receptors come from a woman younger than 35 in good health and CMV-seropositive.

V usage is TRBV12-2 and J usage is TRBJ2-7; the table's D gene call, TRBD1, was not cross checked with the DNA. TRBV12-2 represents a pseudogene. The CDR3 is made up of 18 amino acids. CDR3 DNA sequence: TGTGCAAGTCGCCCCCCGAACTCCGGGACAGCATTTACCTACGAGCAGTACTTC. Amino acid sequence: CASRPPNSGTAFTYEQYF.

The chain recombines TRBV4-2 with TRBJ2-2, with 7 bases matching TRBD2. This CDR3 comprises 19 residues. Germline V gene lookup returns CDR1 LGHNA and CDR2 YNFKEQ. Losses at the gene ends were 0 bases for V and 6 bases for J; bases not matched to a gene: 16. CDR3 nucleotides: TGTGCCAGCAGCCAAGATCAAGAGGGGCTAGCGGCCTCCCCCGGGGAGCTGTTTTTT. Translating it yields CASSQDQEGLAASPGELFF.

J is TRBJ2-5 and V is TRBV6-5; 13 bases line up with TRBD2. This CDR3 has 15 residues. Germline CDR1 is MNHEY and CDR2 is SVGAGI. The J segment lost 5 bases and the V segment lost 6 bases, leaving 6 bases of the junction unmatched. CDR3 coding DNA: TGTGCCAGCAGGCCCGGACTAGCGGGAGTTGAGACCCAGTACTTC. Its protein is CASRPGLAGVETQYF.

This sequence joins TRBV27 and TRBJ2-1; the match to TRBD2 covers 9 bases. This CDR3 spans 14 amino acids. Germline CDR1 and CDR2: MNHEY and SMNVEV (reference sequence). The J segment lost 2 bases and the V segment lost 4 bases, leaving 0 bases of the junction unmatched. DNA of the CDR3: TGTGCCAGCAGTTCTAGCGGGACCTACAATGAGCAGTTCTTC. Translating it yields CASSSSGTYNEQFF.

The chain uses TRBV6-5 and TRBJ1-1; D remains unclear. Germline CDR1 reads MNHEY; CDR2 reads SVGAGI. Trimming cost V 4 bases and J 6 bases, with 9 bases left between them. CDR3 length equals 12 residues. The CDR3 loop reads CASSSAGSEAFF. In nucleotides, the CDR3 is TGTGCCAGCAGTTCAGCCGGGTCTGAAGCTTTCTTT.

This chain links TRBV5-1 with TRBJ2-1; D might be TRBD1 (5 bases). Trimming removed 5 bases at V and 5 bases at J, with 17 bases between. The CDR3 totals 15 residues. In germline, CDR1 is SGHRS, CDR2 YFSETQ. Written as DNA, the CDR3 is TGCGCCAGCAGGGTACAGGATTGGAGAGACAATGAGCAGTTCTTC. Translating gives CASRVQDWRDNEQFF.

V and J are TRBV25-1 and TRBJ2-7; no definite D call. V lost 5 bases and J 0 bases, leaving 14 bases between the germline ends. Looked up from germline, CDR1 is MGHDK and CDR2 is SYGVNS. The CDR3 has 15 residues. The CDR3 bases are TGTGCCAGCAGTCCCCCAAGGAGAGGCTCCTACGAGCAGTACTTC. Its protein is CASSPPRRGSYEQYF.

The chain recombines TRBV27 with TRBJ1-2; a possible D gene is TRBD1 (5 bases). V lost 6 bases, J lost 7 bases, and 15 bases lay in between. The CDR3 spans 13 residues. Looked up from germline, CDR1 is MNHEY and CDR2 is SMNVEV (reference sequence). CDR3 loop: CASRWSGESGYTF. In DNA form, the CDR3 reads TGTGCCAGCAGGTGGTCGGGGGAGTCTGGCTACACCTTC.

The chain carries TRBV6-5 and TRBJ1-2; TRBD1 agrees at 10 bases. J gave up 8 bases and V 6 bases, and 6 bases lay outside the gene matches. The CDR3 runs to 13 residues. CDR1 MNHEY and CDR2 SVGAGI come from the germline V gene. DNA of the CDR3: TGTGCCAGCAGACGACAGGGGGCGAACGGCTACACCTTC. This gives the protein CASRRQGANGYTF.

The chain recombines TRBV7-9 with TRBJ2-2; D possibly corresponds to TRBD1 (5 bases). The CDR3 has 14 residues. V dropped 2 bases and J dropped 6 bases, with 10 bases sitting between them. In germline, CDR1 is SEHNR, CDR2 FQNEAQ (reference sequence). The CDR3 region has the DNA TGTGCCAGCAGCTTATACAGGAAGGCCGGGGAGCTGTTTTTT. The encoded protein is CASSLYRKAGELFF.

The CDR3 DNA follows: TGCAGCGTGGAGGGGGCGTATGGGACGAGGGACTATGGCTACACCTTC. Amino acids: CSVEGAYGTRDYGYTF. The rearrangement links TRBV29-1 to TRBJ1-2; 7 bases line up with TRBD1. The V segment lost 6 bases and the J segment 3 bases; nucleotides outside the gene matches: 16. This CDR3 is 16 amino acids long. Germline values: CDR1 SQVTM, CDR2 ANQGSEA. The full variable domain, with the rest looked up from reference TRBV29-1 and TRBJ1-2, is SAVISQKPSRDICQRGTSLTIQCQVDSQVTMMFWYRQQPGQSLTLIATANQGSEATYESGFVIDKFPISRPNLTFSTLTVSNMSPEDSSIYLCSVEGAYGTRDYGYTFGSGTRLTVV.

The rearrangement links TRBV2 to TRBJ1-2; D may be TRBD1 (5 bases). Trimming cost V 5 bases and J 6 bases, with 13 bases left between them. The germline V gene has CDR1 SNHLY and CDR2 FYNNEI. The CDR3 covers 13 residues. CDR3 DNA sequence: TGTGCCAGCAGTATGGACAAGTCCAATGGCTACACCTTC. As protein: CASSMDKSNGYTF.

V gene TRBV7-6 combines with J gene TRBJ2-1; D gene ambiguous. V gave up 1 base and J gave up 9 bases, with 10 bases separating them. The CDR3 contains 13 residues. The germline gives CDR1 SGHVS, CDR2 FNYEAQ. DNA for the CDR3: TGTGCCAGCAGCTTAGTGGAATCGGGTGAGCAGTTCTTC. Translated: CASSLVESGEQFF. Full variable domain (outside the CDR3, taken from reference TRBV7-6 and TRBJ2-1): GAGVSQSPRYKVTKRGQDVALRCDPISGHVSLYWYRQALGQGPEFLTYFNYEAQQDKSGLPNDRFSAERPEGSISTLTIQRTEQRDSAMYRCASSLVESGEQFFGPGTRLTVL.

J is TRBJ1-5 and V is TRBV28, with D hard to call. This CDR3 has 13 residues. From germline, CDR1 is MDHEN and CDR2 SYDVKM. Trimming took 1 base from V and 12 from J, leaving 13 bases between them. The CDR3 DNA follows: TGTGCCAGCAGTTTATCGTCAACCAGCGTCCAGCATTTT. Protein: CASSLSSTSVQHF.

V is TRBV30 and J is TRBJ2-3, with D possibly being TRBD1 (5 bases). Germline CDR1 GTSNPN, CDR2 SVGIG (reference sequence). This CDR3 is built from 14 residues. Here the CDR3 reads CQDKGTSSTDTQYF. The CDR3 DNA follows: TGTCAGGACAAAGGTACGTCTAGCACAGATACGCAGTATTTT.

CDR3 sequence: CASSYRDTEAFF. CDR3 DNA: TGTGCCAGCAGTTACAGGGACACTGAAGCTTTCTTT. The rearrangement uses TRBV7-2 and TRBJ1-1, with D maybe TRBD1 (6 bases). V shed 6 bases and J shed 3 bases, with 8 bases lying between them. CDR1 SGHTA and CDR2 FQGNSA come from the germline V gene. The CDR3 is 12 amino acids.

The chain combines TRBV7-8 with TRBJ1-4; D is perhaps TRBD1 (5 bases). V was trimmed by 3 bases and J by 1 base, leaving 6 bases between them. From germline, CDR1 is SGHVS and CDR2 FQNEAQ. The CDR3 loop spans 14 amino acids. CDR3 bases: TGTGCCAGCAGCTTGACAGTAACTAATGAAAAACTGTTTTTT. It encodes CASSLTVTNEKLFF.

The chain links TRBV30 to TRBJ1-2; TRBD1 aligns across 8 bases. CDR3 length: 14 residues. After removal of 3 bases from V and 3 bases from J, the junction contained 6 bases not matched to a gene. Germline assignment: CDR1 GTSNPN and CDR2 SVGIG (reference sequence). The CDR3 nucleotides are TGTGCCTGGAGACGACAGGGGATAGACTATGGCTACACCTTC. Amino acid sequence: CAWRRQGIDYGYTF.

The gene calls are TRBV4-2 and TRBJ1-1; a possible D gene is TRBD1 (5 bases). There are 16 residues in the CDR3. The V end was cut by 3 bases, the J end by 1 base, with 15 bases between. In germline, CDR1 is LGHNA, CDR2 YNFKEQ. The CDR3 nucleotides read TGTGCCAGCAGCCAGTCATATATAAGGGGGAACACTGAAGCTTTCTTT. Encoded protein: CASSQSYIRGNTEAFF.

The chain carries TRBV5-4 and TRBJ1-4; no clear D. V lost 2 bases and J lost 0, with 8 bases in between. CDR3 length: 15 residues. Looked up from germline, CDR1 is SGHNT and CDR2 is YYREEE (reference sequence). The CDR3, as DNA: TGTGCCAGCAGCTTAAGACAAGCAACTAATGAAAAACTGTTTTTT. It yields the protein CASSLRQATNEKLFF.

The CDR3 DNA is TGTGCCAGTAGTATCTCGAGACCAGAGACAGCACCAGACCTTGGAAACACCATATATTTT. Its protein is CASSISRPETAPDLGNTIYF. The J gene is TRBJ1-3, the V gene TRBV19, with D perhaps TRBD1 (5 bases). Deletions cut 3 bases from V and 3 bases from J, with 27 bases between. The CDR3 has 20 residues. The germline gives CDR1 LNHDA, CDR2 SQIVND (reference sequence).